The clone carrying this TCR beta chain was recorded many times. The data were produced by immunoSEQ multiplex PCR, yet TCRdb's version contains in-frame clones alone and is incomplete. The repertoire consists of 100,000 to 150,000 clones, with 70% to 90% occurring once and the leading ten covering roughly 4.2%. The sample comes from a study of T cell responses to AZD1222 COVID-19 vaccine. V shed 4 bases and J shed 4 bases, with 20 bases lying between them. The CDR3 loop spans 16 amino acids. The germline gives CDR1 MNHEY, CDR2 SVGAGI. V is TRBV6-5 and J is TRBJ2-7; unclear D gene. The sample consisted of peripheral blood, taken on day 0 of AZD1222 vaccination. This receptor was obtained from an adult in good health. CDR3 in amino acids: CASSSPGRLKRYEQYF. Here the CDR3 DNA reads TGTGCCAGCAGTTCTCCCGGCCGGCTGAAACGGTACGAGCAGTACTTC.